This T cell receptor beta chain was retrieved from a study of blood T cell repertoires in COVID-19. Clones were read by immunoSEQ multiplex PCR, and TCRdb kept only the in-frame ones, dropping some. The sample consists of approximately 73,000 clones, more than 75% of them appearing once. This CDR3 has 14 amino acids. Germline V gene data show CDR1 as LGHDT and CDR2 as YNNKEL (reference sequence). V was cut by 0 bases and J by 8 bases, with 13 bases left in between. The chain links TRBV3-1 (or the pseudogene TRBV3-2) to TRBJ1-2; D is perhaps TRBD1 (6 bases). The sequenced sample was peripheral blood. The source is a woman aged 70-85 years with acute or convalescent COVID-19. CDR3 region: CASSQDSGVYGYTF. The CDR3 DNA reads TGTGCCAGCAGCCAAGATTCAGGGGTCTACGGCTACACCTTC.